The rows below give T cell receptor beta chains drawn from one sample of a study of cytomegalovirus exposure and HLA in healthy donors. The method was immunoSEQ multiplex PCR; TCRdb's version includes in-frame clones alone and lacks a portion of them. The sample holds tens of thousands of clones; 81% are singletons and the top ten take about 1.2%. Material for sequencing was PBMCs. These TCRs come from a girl under 10 years old in good health and CMV-seropositive. The CDR3 runs from the conserved cysteine through the conserved F or W. The order of the fields is V gene, D gene, J gene, clone size, CDR3 protein, CDR3 DNA. D genes are given only for firm matches. Expanded clones are given a class, and other clones once, few, many or no size at all.

>TRBV4-1|TRBD2|TRBJ2-1|once
CASSQEGSPAGGEDNEQFF
TGCGCCAGCAGCCAAGAAGGATCCCCCGCGGGAGGGGAGGACAATGAGCAGTTCTTC
>TRBV2|NA|TRBJ1-1|NA
CASNNRAKMNTEAFF
TGTGCCAGCAATAACAGGGCCAAGATGAACACTGAAGCTTTCTTT
>TRBV9|TRBD2|TRBJ2-1|NA
CASSGASGLEATYNEQFF
TGTGCCAGCAGCGGGGCTAGCGGACTAGAAGCCACCTACAATGAGCAGTTCTTC
>TRBV25-1|NA|TRBJ2-4|NA
CASSDARAKNIQYF
TGTGCCAGCAGTGACGCGAGGGCCAAAAACATTCAGTACTTC
>TRBV2|NA|TRBJ2-3|NA
CASSEQRSLRDTQYF
TGTGCCAGCAGTGAACAACGGTCGCTTCGAGATACGCAGTATTTT
>TRBV19|NA|TRBJ2-7|NA
CASSPRGGGFDEQYF
TGTGCCAGTAGTCCTAGGGGAGGGGGGTTCGACGAGCAGTACTTC
>TRBV27|TRBD2|TRBJ2-7|NA
CASSLSASGRSHSYEQYF
TGTGCCAGCAGTTTATCCGCTAGCGGGAGAAGTCACTCCTACGAGCAGTACTTC
>TRBV28|TRBD1|TRBJ1-1|NA
CASSLGDREAFF
TGTGCCAGCAGTTTGGGGGACAGGGAAGCTTTCTTT
>TRBV28|NA|TRBJ2-7|NA
CASSPLLLTGKYVRYEQYF
TGTGCCAGCAGTCCTCTACTACTTACAGGGAAGTACGTTCGCTACGAGCAGTACTTC
>TRBV10-3|TRBD1|TRBJ1-1|once
CATRQLDRSKRAFF
TGTGCCACCCGACAGTTGGACAGGTCAAAGAGAGCTTTCTTT
>TRBV28|TRBD1|TRBJ2-1|NA
CASSFGGTGVYNEQFF
TGTGCCAGCAGTTTTGGTGGGACAGGGGTTTACAATGAGCAGTTCTTC
>TRBV27|TRBD1|TRBJ2-1|NA
CASSLDSGGREQFF
TGTGCCAGCAGTCTTGATTCAGGGGGCCGGGAGCAGTTCTTC
>TRBV15|TRBD2|TRBJ2-1|NA
CATSIRRENPYNEQFF
TGTGCCACCAGCATTAGGCGGGAGAACCCCTACAATGAGCAGTTCTTC
>TRBV27|NA|TRBJ2-2|NA
CASSPLQNTGELFF
TGTGCCAGCAGTCCTTTACAGAACACCGGGGAGCTGTTTTTT
>TRBV19|TRBD1|TRBJ1-2|few
CASSITTGENGYTF
TGTGCCAGTAGTATAACGACAGGGGAGAATGGCTACACCTTC
>TRBV6-5|NA|TRBJ1-1|NA
CASIPGGATEAFF
TGTGCCAGCATACCCGGGGGGGCCACTGAAGCTTTCTTT
>TRBV29-1|TRBD2|TRBJ2-3|NA
CSVVASGPTDTQYF
TGCAGCGTTGTAGCTAGCGGCCCCACAGATACGCAGTATTTT
>TRBV5-4|TRBD2|TRBJ2-7|NA
CASSSGTSGYEQYF
TGTGCCAGCAGCTCCGGGACTAGCGGTTACGAGCAGTACTTC
>TRBV4-1|TRBD2|TRBJ2-5|NA
CASSQRTSGEETQYF
TGCGCCAGCAGCCAAAGAACTAGCGGGGAAGAGACCCAGTACTTC
>TRBV9|NA|TRBJ2-1|NA
CASSVVGSEYNEQFF
TGTGCCAGCAGCGTAGTCGGTAGCGAGTACAATGAGCAGTTCTTC
>TRBV19|NA|TRBJ1-5|once
CAVHRHPREGNQPQHF
TGTGCCGTCCACCGGCACCCCCGCGAGGGCAATCAGCCCCAGCATTTT
>TRBV6-4|TRBD2|TRBJ2-3|NA
CASSPLAGGGDTQYF
TGTGCCAGCTCCCCCCTAGCGGGAGGGGGAGATACGCAGTATTTT
>TRBV6-4|TRBD1|TRBJ2-1|few
CASSEGTEYNEQFF
TGTGCCAGCAGTGAAGGGACAGAGTACAATGAGCAGTTCTTC
>TRBV7-9|NA|TRBJ2-5|NA
CASSLAGGQETQYF
TGTGCCAGCAGCTTAGCGGGAGGACAAGAGACCCAGTACTTC
>TRBV19|NA|TRBJ1-2|NA
CASSYPHYGYTF
TGTGCCAGTAGCTACCCCCACTATGGCTACACCTTC
>TRBV29-1|TRBD1|TRBJ1-1|NA
CSVGQGATEAFF
TGCAGCGTTGGGCAGGGGGCAACTGAAGCTTTCTTT
>TRBV15|TRBD2|TRBJ2-1|NA
CATSRKSGTSDNEQFF
TGTGCCACCAGCAGAAAGTCCGGGACTAGCGATAATGAGCAGTTCTTC
>TRBV11-2|TRBD1|TRBJ1-1|NA
CASSLANGQGTNTEAFF
TGTGCCAGCAGCTTAGCAAACGGACAGGGGACAAACACTGAAGCTTTCTTT
>TRBV28|TRBD1|TRBJ2-7|NA
CASSLSDRYDHSEQYF
TGTGCCAGCAGTTTGTCGGACAGGTATGATCATAGCGAGCAGTACTTC
>TRBV30|NA|TRBJ2-1|NA
CAWRRTGGGNEQFF
TGTGCCTGGAGACGAACAGGGGGGGGAAATGAGCAGTTCTTC
>TRBV6-4|TRBD2|TRBJ2-1|NA
CASSPGTSGYNEQFF
TGTGCCAGCAGTCCCGGGACTAGCGGCTACAATGAGCAGTTCTTC
>TRBV5-6|NA|TRBJ1-1|NA
CASSSGALETEAFF
TGTGCCAGCAGCTCAGGGGCTCTGGAGACTGAAGCTTTCTTT
>TRBV18|NA|TRBJ1-1|NA
CASSPQGRDTEAFF
TGTGCCAGCTCACCACAGGGGAGGGACACTGAAGCTTTCTTT
>TRBV15|NA|TRBJ1-5|NA
CATSRVTGWAIGNQPQHF
TGTGCCACCAGCAGAGTTACAGGGTGGGCAATAGGCAATCAGCCCCAGCATTTT
>TRBV7-9|NA|TRBJ1-5|NA
CASSLGVPGQPQHF
TGTGCCAGCAGCCTAGGGGTGCCGGGTCAGCCCCAGCATTTT
>TRBV28|TRBD1|TRBJ2-7|NA
CASSSQGGPFEQYF
TGTGCCAGCAGTTCACAGGGGGGCCCGTTTGAGCAGTACTTC
>TRBV27|NA|TRBJ2-1|once
CASSFNSISMEQFF
TGTGCCAGCAGTTTTAACAGTATTTCAATGGAGCAGTTCTTC
>TRBV25-1|NA|TRBJ1-2|NA
CASSELEGLSYGYTF
TGTGCCAGCAGTGAATTGGAGGGGTTGAGCTATGGCTACACCTTC
>TRBV30|NA|TRBJ1-1|NA
CAWSSRVVNTEAFF
TGTGCCTGGAGTTCACGGGTGGTGAACACTGAAGCTTTCTTT
>TRBV5-4|TRBD2|TRBJ2-7|NA
CAAGGRNEQYF
TGTGCCGCGGGGGGCCGGAACGAGCAGTACTTC
>TRBV2|NA|TRBJ2-1|NA
CASSSSNEQFF
TGTGCCAGCAGCTCCTCTAATGAGCAGTTCTTC
>TRBV27|NA|TRBJ2-5|NA
CASRPRLVPETQYF
TGTGCCAGCAGGCCCCGACTAGTCCCCGAGACCCAGTACTTC
>TRBV28|NA|TRBJ1-3|NA
CASSFSNTIYF
TGTGCCAGCAGTTTTAGTAACACCATATATTTT
>TRBV9|NA|TRBJ2-2|few
CASSVDGGTGELFF
TGTGCCAGCAGCGTCGACGGGGGCACCGGGGAGCTGTTTTTT
>TRBV30|NA|TRBJ2-7|NA
CAWSVGREPHEQYF
TGTGCCTGGAGTGTCGGCAGGGAACCCCACGAGCAGTACTTC
>TRBV6-5|TRBD2|TRBJ2-7|NA
CASSISGRASGEQYF
TGTGCCAGCAGCATTAGCGGGAGGGCCTCCGGTGAGCAGTACTTC
>TRBV7-2|NA|TRBJ2-7|few
CASSIKGVEGYEQYF
TGTGCCAGCAGCATAAAGGGAGTGGAAGGCTACGAGCAGTACTTC
>TRBV15|TRBD2|TRBJ2-7|NA
CATSRSRTIAGALYEQYF
TGTGCCACCAGCAGGTCCCGAACGATAGCGGGAGCCCTCTACGAGCAGTACTTC
>TRBV7-3|TRBD2|TRBJ2-1|once
CASSPELAGYSSYNEQFF
TGTGCCAGCAGCCCTGAACTAGCGGGGTACAGCTCCTACAATGAGCAGTTCTTC
>TRBV30|NA|TRBJ1-2|NA
CAWSGAHGYTF
TGTGCCTGGAGTGGGGCACATGGCTACACCTTC
>TRBV27|TRBD2|TRBJ2-5|once
CASSLSSGRPEQYF
TGTGCCAGCAGTTTATCCAGCGGGAGGCCTGAGCAGTACTTC
>TRBV28|NA|TRBJ2-7|NA
CASSRMDSLSYEQYF
TGTGCCAGCAGTAGGATGGACTCCCTCTCCTACGAGCAGTACTTC
>TRBV5-1|NA|TRBJ2-6|NA
CASSLDRPGANVLTF
TGCGCCAGCAGCTTGGACAGGCCTGGGGCCAACGTCCTGACTTTC
>TRBV2|NA|TRBJ1-4|few
CASSRERATNEKLFF
TGTGCCAGCAGTAGAGAAAGAGCAACTAATGAAAAACTGTTTTTT
>TRBV4-3|NA|TRBJ2-5|NA
CASSRATGYQETQYF
TGCGCCAGCAGCCGCGCCACCGGGTACCAAGAGACCCAGTACTTC
>TRBV29-1|TRBD1|TRBJ1-5|NA
CSARTGTDQPQHF
TGCAGCGCACGGACAGGGACCGATCAGCCCCAGCATTTT
>TRBV4-3|TRBD2|TRBJ2-7|few
CASSQGGTTGGEQYF
TGCGCCAGCAGCCAAGGTGGGACTACGGGGGGCGAGCAGTACTTC
>TRBV9|TRBD1|TRBJ2-5|NA
CASSVWDREETQYF
TGTGCCAGCAGCGTATGGGACAGGGAAGAGACCCAGTACTTC
>TRBV10-3|NA|TRBJ2-2|NA
CAVRANTGELFF
TGTGCCGTCCGGGCGAACACCGGGGAGCTGTTTTTT